The rows below give T cell receptor beta chains drawn from one sample of a study of T cell responses to AZD1222 COVID-19 vaccine. Some clones are missing from TCRdb's copy, which holds only in-frame ones; the method was immunoSEQ multiplex PCR. The sample has roughly 200,000 clones; almost 95% are singletons. This specimen consisted of peripheral blood, obtained on day 0 of AZD1222 vaccination. These receptors all come from an adult in good health. Both conserved end residues are part of each CDR3. A D gene is named only where the DNA matches it firmly. Size values are once, few and many counts, or a class for expanded clones, and some rows have none.

- TRBD1 TRBJ1-1 TRBV5-4 CASSPGQPMNTEAFF TGTGCCAGCAGCCCGGGACAGCCCATGAACACTGAAGCTTTCTTT
few - TRBJ1-1 TRBV5-4 CASSLGTSEAFF TGTGCCAGCAGCCTAGGGACATCTGAAGCTTTCTTT
- - TRBJ2-7 TRBV6-5 CASTSGWEQYF TGTGCCAGCACTTCCGGCTGGGAGCAGTACTTC
- - TRBJ1-3 TRBV6-6 CASAGGKSSGNTIYF TGTGCCAGCGCGGGCGGGAAGAGCTCTGGAAACACCATATATTTT
- TRBD2 TRBJ2-3 TRBV11-2 CASSLGGGPLDTQYF TGTGCCAGCAGCTTGGGCGGGGGGCCCTTAGATACGCAGTATTTT
- - TRBJ1-4 TRBV14 CASSPRVNEKLFF TGTGCCAGCAGCCCCAGGGTTAATGAAAAACTGTTTTTT
once TRBD2 TRBJ2-3 TRBV18 CASSPPAGGDTQYF TGTGCCAGCTCACCACCGGCGGGGGGAGATACGCAGTATTTT
- - TRBJ2-1 TRBV2 CASSLTTGAYNEQFF TGTGCCAGCAGCCTAACGACAGGAGCCTACAATGAGCAGTTCTTC
once - TRBJ2-5 TRBV4-2 CASSQERRETQYF TGTGCCAGCAGCCAAGAGCGGAGAGAGACCCAGTACTTC
- TRBD1 TRBJ1-6 TRBV19 CASSSGTGVSSPLHF TGTGCCAGTAGTTCTGGGACAGGGGTCAGCTCACCCCTCCACTTT
- - TRBJ2-7 TRBV28 CASSLTAGGGYEQYF TGTGCCAGCAGTTTGACTGCAGGGGGAGGTTACGAGCAGTACTTC
- - TRBJ1-1 TRBV7-2 CASSLRYSMNTEAFF TGTGCCAGCAGCTTAAGGTACAGTATGAACACTGAAGCTTTCTTT
- TRBD1 TRBJ1-5 TRBV2 CASSEVDRANQPQHF TGTGCCAGCAGTGAAGTCGACAGGGCCAATCAGCCCCAGCATTTT
- - TRBJ1-1 TRBV18 CASSHEVGNTEAFF TGTGCCAGCTCACACGAGGTGGGGAACACTGAAGCTTTCTTT
- - TRBJ1-1 TRBV18 CASSPGMDTEAFF TGTGCCAGCTCACCGGGAATGGACACTGAAGCTTTCTTT
- - TRBJ2-7 TRBV7-2 CASSFQGLSYEQYF TGTGCCAGCAGCTTTCAGGGGCTTTCCTACGAGCAGTACTTC
- TRBD1 TRBJ2-1 TRBV3-1/TRBV3-2 CASSLGQAEEFF TGTGCCAGCAGCCTCGGACAGGCCGAGGAGTTCTTC
- TRBD1 TRBJ1-5 TRBV27 CASSGDRGGNQPQHF TGTGCCAGCAGTGGGGACAGGGGGGGGAATCAGCCCCAGCATTTT
- TRBD1 TRBJ1-1 TRBV7-6 CASSPRQGWRTEAFF TGTGCCAGCAGCCCTCGACAGGGATGGAGGACTGAAGCTTTCTTT
- - TRBJ2-1 TRBV7-3 CASSLYLNSYNEQFF TGTGCCAGCAGCTTATACCTAAACTCCTACAATGAGCAGTTCTTC
- - TRBJ2-1 TRBV2 CASRPTDNPGDEQFF TGTGCCAGCAGACCAACGGACAACCCTGGGGATGAGCAGTTCTTC
- - TRBJ1-2 TRBV20-1 CSARDSYGYTF TGCAGTGCTAGGGACAGCTATGGCTACACCTTC
- - TRBJ1-1 TRBV4-2 CASSQEGMNRAEAFF TGTGCCAGCAGCCAAGAAGGCATGAATAGGGCTGAAGCTTTCTTT
- - TRBJ1-4 TRBV12-5 CASGLLHQGKGKLFF TGTGCTAGTGGTTTGCTCCACCAGGGAAAAGGAAAACTGTTTTTT
- TRBD1 TRBJ1-3 TRBV7-8 CASSDPALVVGTGSFSGNTIYF TGTGCCAGCAGCGATCCCGCCCTAGTGGTTGGGACAGGGAGTTTCTCTGGAAACACCATATATTTT
few TRBD1 TRBJ1-6 TRBV7-9 CASGGDRATSPLHF TGTGCCAGCGGTGGGGACAGGGCCACTTCACCCCTCCACTTT
- - TRBJ1-2 TRBV27 CASRLHPGPREKETHF TGTGCCAGCAGACTACACCCGGGACCCCGGGAAAAAGAGACGCACTTC
- TRBD1 TRBJ2-1 TRBV10-3 CAISAGQGGNEQFF TGTGCCATCAGTGCTGGACAGGGGGGCAATGAGCAGTTCTTC
- - TRBJ2-1 TRBV3-1/TRBV3-2 CASSPQGYYNEQFF TGTGCCAGCAGCCCCCAGGGGTACTACAATGAGCAGTTCTTC
- - TRBJ2-7 TRBV3-1/TRBV3-2 CASSRGGANYEQYF TGTGCCAGCAGCCGTGGAGGGGCAAACTACGAGCAGTACTTC
once TRBD1 TRBJ1-1 TRBV10-3 CAARRGDRGDTEAFF TGTGCCGCCCGACGAGGGGACAGGGGCGACACTGAAGCTTTCTTT
- - TRBJ2-1 TRBV11-2 CASKQAGYNEQFF TGTGCCAGCAAGCAAGCCGGCTACAATGAGCAGTTCTTC
- - TRBJ1-2 TRBV28 CASSDNGYGYTF TGTGCCAGCAGTGACAACGGGTATGGCTACACCTTC
- TRBD1 TRBJ1-2 TRBV3-1/TRBV3-2 CASSQAGGQWDYGYTF TGTGCCAGCAGCCAAGCAGGGGGCCAGTGGGACTATGGCTACACCTTC
- TRBD2 TRBJ2-3 TRBV7-2 CATTPPGRGGAVTDTQYF TGTGCCACCACCCCGCCCGGGAGGGGGGGGGCCGTCACAGATACGCAGTATTTT